This TCR beta chain is from a study of blood T cells in healthy people across ages. Study observations and caveats: When set beside aged donors, long-lived donors presented more naive CD4+ cells and higher diversity.

Germline V lookup: CDR1 MDHEN, CDR2 SYDVKM. Losses at the gene ends were 6 bases for V and 3 bases for J; bases not matched to a gene: 13. This CDR3 is 16 amino acids long. On this clonotype itself: Its specificity is not known.

Alongside a J-beta primer mix, a sample-barcoded 5' primer served in a second PCR lasting roughly 6 to 11 cycles. One entry per CDR3 protein, called by TCRdb with MiXCR from the 5' RACE reads. This sample has 800,000 to 950,000 distinct CDR3 sequences, with around 48% found just once. Material for sequencing was blood. The TCR comes from a man aged 30 to 45 in good health. The rearrangement links TRBV28 to TRBJ1-2; 7 nucleotides agree with TRBD1. The CDR3 here is CASSLHSGQADYGYTF. DNA for the CDR3: TGTGCCAGCAGCTTACACTCCGGACAGGCAGACTATGGCTACACCTTC.